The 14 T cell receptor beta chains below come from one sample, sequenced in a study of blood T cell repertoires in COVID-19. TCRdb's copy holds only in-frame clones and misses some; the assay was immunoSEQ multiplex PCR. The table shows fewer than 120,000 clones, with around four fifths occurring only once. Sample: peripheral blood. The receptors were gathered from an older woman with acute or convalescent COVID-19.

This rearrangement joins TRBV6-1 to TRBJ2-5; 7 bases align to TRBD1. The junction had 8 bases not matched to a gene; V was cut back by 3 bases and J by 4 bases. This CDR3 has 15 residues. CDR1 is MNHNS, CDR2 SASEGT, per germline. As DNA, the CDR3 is TGTGCCAGCAGTGACGACAGGGCTGGGGGAGAGACCCAGTACTTC. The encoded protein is CASSDDRAGGETQYF.

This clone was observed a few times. Here the CDR3 reads CASTYDSQMNTEAFF. In DNA form, the CDR3 reads TGTGCCAGCACGTACGACAGTCAAATGAACACTGAAGCTTTCTTT. The gene calls are TRBV19 and TRBJ1-1; D is possibly TRBD1 (5 bases). The germline V and J ends were trimmed by 9 bases and 0 bases, with 17 bases remaining between them. CDR1 LNHDA and CDR2 SQIVND come from the germline V gene (reference sequence). The CDR3 consists of 15 residues.

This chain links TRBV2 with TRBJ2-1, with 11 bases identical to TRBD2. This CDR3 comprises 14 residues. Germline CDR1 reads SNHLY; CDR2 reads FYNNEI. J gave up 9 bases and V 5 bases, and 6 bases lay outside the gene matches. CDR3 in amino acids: CASSLTSGAGEQFF. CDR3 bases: TGTGCCAGCAGTCTGACTAGCGGGGCTGGTGAGCAGTTCTTC.

The CDR3 bases are TGCGCCAGCAGCCCGTCGGGGGAAGTGAGTCAGCCCCAGCATTTT. Translation: CASSPSGEVSQPQHF. V is TRBV5-1 and J is TRBJ1-5; D is perhaps TRBD1 (5 bases). V was clipped by 4 bases and J by 6 bases, with 17 bases between them. This CDR3 is 15 amino acids long. The V gene's germline CDR1 is SGHRS and CDR2 YFSETQ.

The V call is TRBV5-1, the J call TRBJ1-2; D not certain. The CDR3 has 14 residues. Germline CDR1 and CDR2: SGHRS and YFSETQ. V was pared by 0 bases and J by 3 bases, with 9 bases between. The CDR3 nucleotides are TGCGCCAGCAGCTTGGAGCGGACGGACTATGGCTACACCTTC. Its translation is CASSLERTDYGYTF.

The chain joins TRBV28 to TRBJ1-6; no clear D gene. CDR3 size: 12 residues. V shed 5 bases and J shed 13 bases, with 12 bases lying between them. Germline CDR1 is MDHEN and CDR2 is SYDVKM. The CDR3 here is CASSIPEGPLHF. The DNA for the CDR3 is TGTGCCAGCAGTATCCCAGAGGGCCCCCTCCACTTT.

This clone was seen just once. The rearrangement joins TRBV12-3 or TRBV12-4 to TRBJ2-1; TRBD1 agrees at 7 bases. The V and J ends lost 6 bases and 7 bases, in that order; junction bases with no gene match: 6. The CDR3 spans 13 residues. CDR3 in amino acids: CASSWDSGNEQFF. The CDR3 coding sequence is TGTGCCAGCAGCTGGGACAGCGGTAATGAGCAGTTCTTC.

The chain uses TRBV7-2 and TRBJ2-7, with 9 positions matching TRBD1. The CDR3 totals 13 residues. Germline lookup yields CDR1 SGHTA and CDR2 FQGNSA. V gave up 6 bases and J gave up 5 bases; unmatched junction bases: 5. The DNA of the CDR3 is TGTGCCAGCAGTTTCCGGACAGGGGACGAGCAGTACTTC. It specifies CASSFRTGDEQYF.

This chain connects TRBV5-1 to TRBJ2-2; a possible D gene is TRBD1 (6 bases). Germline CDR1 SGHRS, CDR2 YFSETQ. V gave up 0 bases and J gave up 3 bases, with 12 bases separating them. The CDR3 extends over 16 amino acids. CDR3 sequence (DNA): TGCGCCAGCAGCTTGGATGGGGGCCTAGACACCGGGGAGCTGTTTTTT. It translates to CASSLDGGLDTGELFF. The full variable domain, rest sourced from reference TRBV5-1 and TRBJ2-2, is KAGVTQTPRYLIKTRGQQVTLSCSPISGHRSVSWYQQTPGQGLQFLFEYFSETQRNKGNFPGRFSGRQFSNSRSEMNVSTLELGDSALYLCASSLDGGLDTGELFFGEGSRLTVL.

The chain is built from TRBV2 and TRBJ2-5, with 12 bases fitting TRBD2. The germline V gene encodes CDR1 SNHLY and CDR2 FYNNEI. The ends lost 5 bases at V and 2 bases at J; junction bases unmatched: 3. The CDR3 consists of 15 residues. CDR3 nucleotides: TGTGCCAGCAGTCGCCTAGCGGGGGGGCAAGAGACCCAGTACTTC. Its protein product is CASSRLAGGQETQYF. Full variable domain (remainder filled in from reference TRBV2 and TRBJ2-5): EPEVTQTPSHQVTQMGQEVILRCVPISNHLYFYWYRQILGQKVEFLVSFYNNEISEKSEIFDDQFSVERPDGSNFTLKIRSTKLEDSAMYFCASSRLAGGQETQYFGPGTRLLVL.

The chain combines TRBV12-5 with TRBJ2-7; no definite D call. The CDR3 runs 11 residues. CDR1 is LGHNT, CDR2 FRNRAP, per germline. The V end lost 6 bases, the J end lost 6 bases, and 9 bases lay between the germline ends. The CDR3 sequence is CASGPGTEQYF. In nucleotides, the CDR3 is TGTGCTAGTGGCCCAGGAACCGAGCAGTACTTC. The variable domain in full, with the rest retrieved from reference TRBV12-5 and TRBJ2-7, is DARVTQTPRHKVTEMGQEVTMRCQPILGHNTVFWYRQTMMQGLELLAYFRNRAPLDDSGMPKDRFSAEMPDATLATLKIQPSEPRDSAVYFCASGPGTEQYFGPGTRLTVT.

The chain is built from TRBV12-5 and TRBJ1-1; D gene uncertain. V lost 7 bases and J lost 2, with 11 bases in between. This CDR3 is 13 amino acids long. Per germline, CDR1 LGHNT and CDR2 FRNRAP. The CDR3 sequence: CASVPDKNTEAFF. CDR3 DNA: TGTGCTAGTGTTCCAGACAAAAACACTGAAGCTTTCTTT. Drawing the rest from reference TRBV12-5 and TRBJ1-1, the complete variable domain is DARVTQTPRHKVTEMGQEVTMRCQPILGHNTVFWYRQTMMQGLELLAYFRNRAPLDDSGMPKDRFSAEMPDATLATLKIQPSEPRDSAVYFCASVPDKNTEAFFGQGTRLTVV.

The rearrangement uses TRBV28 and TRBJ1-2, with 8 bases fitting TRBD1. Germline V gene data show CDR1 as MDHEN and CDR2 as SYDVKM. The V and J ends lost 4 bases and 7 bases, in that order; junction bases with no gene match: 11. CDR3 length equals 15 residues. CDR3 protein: CASSSPRQGIGGYTF. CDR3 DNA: TGTGCCAGCAGTTCCCCCAGACAGGGGATCGGTGGCTACACCTTC.

The CDR3 sequence: CASSLLYNEQFF. In nucleotides, the CDR3 is TGTGCCAGCTCCCTTCTCTACAATGAGCAGTTCTTC. The gene calls are TRBV3-1 (or the pseudogene TRBV3-2) and TRBJ2-1; D gene ambiguous. This CDR3 comprises 12 residues. The germline V gene encodes CDR1 LGHDT and CDR2 YNNKEL (reference sequence). Trimming left V 8 bases short and J 3 bases short, with 8 bases between.